The TCR beta chain described here comes from a study of blood T cell repertoires in COVID-19. CDR3 size: 13 residues. Germline CDR1 reads ENHRY; CDR2 reads SYGVKD. V shed 2 bases and J shed 4 bases, with 8 bases lying between them. Clones were sequenced by immunoSEQ multiplex PCR, and TCRdb holds only the in-frame ones, with some missing. The table records about 110,000 clones, 88% of them present only once. This TCR derives from a human donor in a cohort sampled during active COVID-19. The V and J genes are TRBV10-3 and TRBJ1-2, with D unresolved. The sequenced sample was peripheral blood. CDR3 bases: TGTGCCATCAGTGAGGTACAGTTCTATGGCTACACCTTC. Its translation: CAISEVQFYGYTF.